The 5 T cell receptor beta chains below come from one sample, sequenced in a study of T cells in localized non-small cell lung cancer. Profiling relied on immunoSEQ multiplex PCR, and the TCRdb table lists in-frame clones only, not all of them. The table lists approximately 46,000 clones, 81% of them singletons. This material consisted of peripheral blood mononuclear cells, taken before any cancer treatment. The receptors were sampled from a man aged 40-75 years with stage III lung adenocarcinoma.

The chain combines TRBV5-4 with TRBJ2-1; 16 bases fit TRBD2. Germline values: CDR1 SGHNT, CDR2 YYREEE (reference sequence). J was trimmed by 9 bases and V by 4 bases; bases with no gene match: 4. The CDR3 has 15 amino acids. For the CDR3, the DNA is TGTGCCAGCAGCAGGGGACTAGCGGGGGGGACTGAGCAGTTCTTC. Translation: CASSRGLAGGTEQFF.

This clone was seen just once. V is TRBV5-4 and J is TRBJ1-2; the D is unclear. Germline V gives CDR1 SGHNT, CDR2 YYREEE (reference sequence). The CDR3 is made up of 13 amino acids. V was trimmed by 0 bases and J by 2 bases, leaving 5 bases between them. The DNA of the CDR3 is TGTGCCAGCAGCTTGGGTTGGAACTATGGCTACACCTTC. It specifies CASSLGWNYGYTF.

The chain links TRBV6-5 to TRBJ2-5; D is perhaps TRBD1 (6 bases). The CDR3 runs 14 residues. Germline V gives CDR1 MNHEY, CDR2 SVGAGI. Between the trimmed V and J ends, which lost 4 bases and 0 bases, there was a span of 9 bases. The CDR3 spells CASSLRDNQETQYF. The CDR3 nucleotides read TGTGCCAGCAGTTTGAGGGACAACCAAGAGACCCAGTACTTC.

The chain carries TRBV5-4 and TRBJ1-3, with 7 bases fitting TRBD1. Germline CDR1 reads SGHNT; CDR2 reads YYREEE (reference sequence). The CDR3 consists of 14 residues. J lost 4 bases, V lost 3 bases, and 4 bases had no gene match. CDR3 sequence reads: CASSWGQMGNTIYF. The DNA for the CDR3 is TGTGCCAGCAGCTGGGGACAGATGGGAAACACCATATATTTT.

The J gene is TRBJ2-1, the V gene TRBV4-1, with D maybe TRBD1 (5 bases). V was cut by 3 bases and J by 5 bases, with 11 bases left in between. From germline, CDR1 is MGHRA and CDR2 YSYEKL. This CDR3 has 14 residues. The CDR3 protein is CASSHLKGDNEQFF. CDR3 coding DNA: TGCGCCAGCAGCCACCTCAAAGGGGACAATGAGCAGTTCTTC.